The clone carrying this T cell receptor (beta chain) was seen more than once but under ten times. As yet, its antigen is unknown. Primed by a sample-barcoded 5' primer and a J-beta primer mix, a second PCR proceeded for about 7 to 11 cycles. TCRdb re-derived calls from the 5' RACE reads in MiXCR, one entry per CDR3 protein. This table has approximately 760,000 distinct CDR3 sequences, roughly 25% appearing once. This entry is derived from a study of blood T cells in healthy people across ages. Study-wide results and caveats: Naive and antigen-experienced cells were not separated, limiting conclusive comparison.

A minimum of 6.5 million PBMCs was isolated per sample. Samples each had at least 5 micrograms of total RNA extracted. Trimming stripped 4 bases from V and 3 bases from J, with 9 bases between. CDR3 length: 14 residues. CDR1 MDHEN and CDR2 SYDVKM come from the germline V gene. The same sample was also used in a study of T cells of mothers and their children. From that paper: For the second PCR, the M1S primer put in sample barcodes and 2-4 random nucleotides.

The sequenced sample was blood. The chain has TRBV28 and TRBJ2-2, with D perhaps TRBD1 or TRBD2 (5 bases each). This sequence was found in a boy between 10 and 17 years old in good health. The CDR3 sequence: CASSWGPYTGELFF. CDR3 coding DNA: TGTGCCAGCAGTTGGGGACCATACACCGGGGAGCTGTTTTTT.